The rows below give T cell receptor beta chains drawn from one sample of a study of blood T cell repertoires in COVID-19. TCRdb keeps only in-frame clones here, not all; method: immunoSEQ multiplex PCR. The sample includes roughly 150,000 clones, 79% of them seen just once. What was sequenced was PBMCs or T cells enriched from blood (not recorded which). These receptors were obtained from an older woman in a cohort exposed to, infected with or recovered from COVID-19 (not recorded which). Both conserved end residues are part of each CDR3. Each record gives: clone size, V gene, J gene, D gene, CDR3 protein, CDR3 DNA. D genes are given only for firm matches. Clone size is given for some rows only: seen once, a few or many times, or a class if the clone is expanded.

few	TRBV9	TRBJ2-1	TRBD2	CASSRTSGSDPQFF	TGTGCCAGCAGCCGGACTAGCGGGAGCGACCCGCAGTTCTTC
-	TRBV28	TRBJ2-5	TRBD1	CASRPGTGRQNQETQYF	TGTGCCAGCAGACCCGGGACAGGCCGACAAAACCAAGAGACCCAGTACTTC
-	TRBV12-3/TRBV12-4	TRBJ2-3	-	CASSRGGDTQYF	TGTGCCAGCAGCCGCGGTGGAGATACTCAGTATTTT
-	TRBV6-5	TRBJ2-7	-	CASRPEGRSYEQYF	TGTGCCAGCAGACCGGAGGGCCGCTCCTACGAGCAGTACTTC
-	TRBV5-1	TRBJ2-3	-	CASSAFEEAESTDTQYF	TGCGCCAGCAGCGCATTTGAGGAAGCGGAGAGCACAGATACGCAGTATTTT
-	TRBV3-1/TRBV3-2	TRBJ2-1	-	CASSQDPGDYNEQFF	TGTGCCAGCAGCCAAGATCCGGGGGACTACAATGAGCAGTTCTTC
-	TRBV9	TRBJ2-4	-	CASSPSLGQRFSIENIQYF	TGTGCCAGCAGCCCCTCCCTGGGGCAGCGTTTCTCGATTGAAAACATTCAGTACTTC
-	TRBV20-1	TRBJ2-1	-	CSAIYNEQFF	TGCAGTGCAATATACAATGAGCAGTTCTTC
-	TRBV5-4	TRBJ2-1	TRBD2	CASSPGVAGGSEQFF	TGTGCCAGCAGCCCCGGAGTTGCGGGAGGCAGCGAGCAGTTCTTC
once	TRBV5-4	TRBJ2-7	TRBD2	CASSLGLAGGESWYF	TGTGCCAGCAGCTTGGGGCTAGCGGGGGGTGAATCTTGGTACTTC
-	TRBV5-4	TRBJ2-4	-	CASSAGWSDIQYF	TGTGCCAGCAGCGCAGGGTGGAGTGACATTCAGTACTTC
once	TRBV12-3/TRBV12-4	TRBJ2-2	TRBD1	CASSFNRGGELFF	TGTGCCAGCAGTTTTAACAGGGGAGGGGAGCTGTTTTTT
-	TRBV5-1	TRBJ2-1	TRBD1	CASSPQGVSNEQFF	TGCGCCAGCAGCCCGCAGGGGGTGTCCAATGAGCAGTTCTTC
-	TRBV7-2	TRBJ2-4	-	CASSPGSKNIQYF	TGTGCCAGCAGCCCAGGATCCAAAAACATTCAGTACTTC
-	TRBV27	TRBJ1-6	-	CASSLGGYGSYNSPLHF	TGTGCCAGCAGTTTGGGGGGATATGGCTCCTATAATTCACCCCTCCACTTT
-	TRBV25-1	TRBJ2-7	-	CASSEGTGISYEQYF	TGTGCCAGCAGTGAAGGAACAGGGATCTCCTACGAGCAGTACTTC
-	TRBV2	TRBJ1-6	TRBD1	CASIQGDNSPLHF	TGTGCCAGTATACAGGGGGATAATTCACCCCTCCACTTT
-	TRBV2	TRBJ1-2	-	CASSGEFTGYGYTF	TGTGCCAGCAGTGGAGAATTTACAGGGTATGGCTACACCTTC
-	TRBV19	TRBJ2-5	-	CASSIDYQETQYF	TGTGCCAGTAGTATAGACTACCAAGAGACCCAGTACTTC
-	TRBV6-5	TRBJ2-7	TRBD1	CASSKPGQGRNEQYF	TGTGCCAGCAGTAAACCGGGACAGGGAAGGAACGAGCAGTACTTC
once	TRBV11-3	TRBJ2-7	TRBD1	CASSLGQGIPGSYEQYF	TGTGCCAGCAGCTTGGGACAGGGTATTCCTGGCTCCTACGAGCAGTACTTC
few	TRBV7-2	TRBJ2-2	TRBD2	CASSILGGRVSTGELFF	TGTGCCAGCTCCATTCTTGGGGGGAGGGTATCCACCGGGGAGCTGTTTTTT
-	TRBV27	TRBJ2-7	TRBD2	CASSPGRVWGRPAHYEQYF	TGTGCCAGCAGTCCCGGGAGGGTATGGGGAAGGCCGGCACACTACGAGCAGTACTTC
-	TRBV2	TRBJ2-5	TRBD1	CASSDRTGEETQYF	TGTGCCAGCAGTGACAGGACAGGGGAAGAGACCCAGTACTTC
-	TRBV28	TRBJ2-3	TRBD2	CAGTKAGAPDTQYF	TGTGCCGGAACCAAAGCGGGAGCCCCAGATACGCAGTATTTT
-	TRBV2	TRBJ1-2	TRBD1	CASGTANYGYTF	TGTGCCAGTGGGACAGCTAACTATGGCTACACCTTC
-	TRBV28	TRBJ2-5	-	CASTLGGQVGETQYF	TGTGCCAGCACCCTCGGAGGGCAGGTTGGAGAGACCCAGTACTTC
-	TRBV7-9	TRBJ2-5	-	CASSFEGETQYF	TGTGCCAGCAGCTTTGAGGGAGAGACCCAGTACTTC
-	TRBV11-1	TRBJ1-1	TRBD1	CASSLAGTGVMNTEAFF	TGTGCCAGCAGCTTAGCTGGGACAGGGGTAATGAACACTGAAGCTTTCTTT
-	TRBV9	TRBJ1-4	-	CASSVVGRVPTTNEKLFF	TGTGCCAGCAGCGTAGTAGGGCGGGTACCCACAACTAATGAAAAACTGTTTTTT
few	TRBV11-2	TRBJ2-7	TRBD1	CASSLQWGTGSYEQYF	TGTGCCAGCAGCTTACAGTGGGGGACAGGAAGCTACGAGCAGTACTTC
-	TRBV2	TRBJ2-3	TRBD2	CASSEMGLAVGTDTQYF	TGTGCCAGCAGTGAAATGGGACTAGCGGTAGGCACAGATACGCAGTATTTT
-	TRBV12-3/TRBV12-4	TRBJ2-5	-	CASSPPVVETQYF	TGTGCCAGCAGTCCTCCGGTCGTAGAGACCCAGTACTTC
-	TRBV7-3	TRBJ2-1	-	CASSSREGNEQFF	TGTGCCAGCAGCTCCAGGGAAGGCAATGAGCAGTTCTTC
-	TRBV13	TRBJ1-6	-	CASSPTSRNSPLHF	TGTGCCAGCAGCCCCACGAGCAGGAATTCACCCCTCCACTTT
-	TRBV18	TRBJ2-1	TRBD2	CASSPQLAGVNEQFF	TGTGCCAGCTCACCACAGCTAGCGGGAGTAAATGAGCAGTTCTTC
-	TRBV4-1	TRBJ2-7	TRBD2	CASSQAGTSGSWEQYF	TGCGCCAGCAGCCAAGCGGGGACTAGCGGGAGCTGGGAGCAGTACTTC
-	TRBV2	TRBJ1-1	-	CASSETVGAFF	TGTGCCAGCAGTGAAACGGTCGGGGCTTTCTTT
once	TRBV20-1	TRBJ2-5	-	CSASVQQETQYF	TGCAGTGCTAGTGTCCAACAAGAGACCCAGTACTTC
-	TRBV30	TRBJ2-2	-	CAWSVYPRAITGELFF	TGTGCCTGGAGTGTATATCCCAGGGCAATCACCGGGGAGCTGTTTTTT
few	TRBV5-1	TRBJ1-2	-	CANSSSMVLLNTNYGYTF	TGCGCCAACAGTAGCTCCATGGTACTGCTTAATACTAACTATGGCTACACCTTC
-	TRBV7-3	TRBJ2-3	TRBD2	CASSPGLAGDGQYF	TGTGCCAGCAGCCCGGGACTAGCGGGAGATGGGCAGTATTTT
-	TRBV27	TRBJ2-1	-	CASRPGSSYNEQFF	TGTGCCAGCAGACCCGGGAGCTCCTACAATGAGCAGTTCTTC
few	TRBV7-3	TRBJ2-2	-	CASSLTRDTGELFF	TGTGCCAGCAGCTTAACTAGAGACACCGGGGAGCTGTTTTTT
once	TRBV3-1/TRBV3-2	TRBJ1-2	-	CASSQWGRQGGYTF	TGTGCCAGCAGCCAATGGGGGCGTCAGGGTGGCTACACCTTC
-	TRBV4-2	TRBJ2-7	-	CASSQAAATGYEQYF	TGTGCCAGCAGCCAAGCAGCGGCAACGGGTTACGAGCAGTACTTC
-	TRBV15	TRBJ2-5	-	CATSRDQSGETQYF	TGTGCCACCAGCAGAGATCAGTCTGGAGAGACCCAGTACTTC
-	TRBV4-3	TRBJ1-1	-	CASSPSRGMNTEAFF	TGCGCCAGCAGCCCGTCCAGGGGCATGAACACTGAAGCTTTCTTT
-	TRBV9	TRBJ2-1	-	CASSVETASSYNEQFF	TGTGCCAGCAGCGTAGAAACCGCGAGCTCCTACAATGAGCAGTTCTTC
-	TRBV2	TRBJ2-4	TRBD1	CASMGSRGPNIQYF	TGTGCCAGCATGGGATCCAGGGGGCCGAACATTCAGTACTTC
-	TRBV28	TRBJ1-2	-	CASTQSRVDYGYTF	TGTGCCAGCACCCAGAGCAGGGTCGACTATGGCTACACCTTC
-	TRBV7-2	TRBJ2-7	TRBD2	CASSGASGSLNEQYF	TGTGCCAGCAGCGGGGCTAGCGGGAGTTTAAACGAGCAGTACTTC
-	TRBV28	TRBJ1-6	TRBD1	CASSLGDRRNSPLHF	TGTGCCAGCAGTCTAGGGGACAGAAGAAATTCACCCCTCCACTTT
-	TRBV15	TRBJ1-6	-	CATSRERALDSPLHF	TGTGCCACCAGCAGAGAGAGGGCCTTGGATTCACCCCTCCACTTT
-	TRBV2	TRBJ1-5	-	CASRAGLYQPQHF	TGTGCCAGCAGGGCAGGACTTTATCAGCCCCAGCATTTT
-	TRBV2	TRBJ2-4	-	CASSFIRAEGNIQYF	TGTGCCAGCAGTTTCATAAGGGCCGAGGGAAACATTCAGTACTTC
few	TRBV4-2	TRBJ2-1	TRBD2	CASSGTRDHNEQFF	TGTGCCAGCTCCGGGACTAGGGACCACAATGAGCAGTTCTTC
-	TRBV7-3	TRBJ2-1	TRBD1	CASSWIGTAEQFF	TGTGCCAGCAGTTGGATAGGGACAGCCGAGCAGTTCTTC
-	TRBV5-4	TRBJ1-2	TRBD1	CASSLPGQGRWGDPNGYTF	TGTGCCAGCAGCTTGCCCGGACAGGGTCGATGGGGGGACCCAAATGGCTACACCTTC